The clone carrying this T cell receptor beta chain has just a few counts. Antigen: not known. Other DNA sequences in the sample encode the same CDR3. The entry originates in a study of Ad26.COV2.S vaccination and SARS-CoV-2 variants. In the study overall: Enrolled in COV1001, the donor was in the Ad26.COV2.S trial arm, which received the vaccine. Donor got 5x10^10 or 1x10^11 viral particles of Ad26.COV2.S. Study-level points and caveats: Placebo recipients and vaccine recipients were similar in non-spike TCR breadth. Measures of TCR breadth and depth may have fallen short of total T cell responses.

Treatment indicated: about 20 received Ad26.COV2.S at low or high dose, single or two shots; about five received placebo; per-sample allocation not given. Day 63 following the first vaccine or placebo injection was when the samples were taken. The table came from immunoSEQ multiplex PCR; TCRdb's copy has only in-frame clones and leaves some out. The sample consists of 350,000 to 450,000 clones, 83% of them appearing once. Trimming stripped 5 bases from V and 5 bases from J, with 9 bases between. This CDR3 spans 12 amino acids. The germline gives CDR1 SEHNR, CDR2 FQNEAQ (reference sequence). The TCR comes from a person between 18 and 65 years old who received the Ad26.COV2.S COVID-19 vaccine or a placebo. Sequences were derived from peripheral blood, sampled in a trial of Ad26.COV2.S vaccine versus placebo. This chain connects TRBV7-9 to TRBJ2-5; D gene ambiguous. The chain's CDR3 is CASSPAGETQYF. CDR3 nucleotides: TGTGCCAGCAGCCCCGCTGGGGAGACCCAGTACTTC.